These 7 T cell receptor beta chains originate from one sample sequenced in a study of shared clonotypes between healthy human individuals. The assay was immunoSEQ multiplex PCR, and TCRdb's table has in-frame clones only and misses some. The data hold more than 1.2 million clones, with 98% observed a single time. Sequenced input: naive CD4+ T cells sorted from blood. The subset denotes: CD45RA+ positively selected. Receptor source: a man younger than 45 in good health.

The V call is TRBV14, the J call TRBJ2-2; TRBD2 matches at 16 bases. CDR1 is SGHDN and CDR2 is FVKESK in the germline V gene. V shed 4 bases and J 3 bases; nucleotides not matched to a gene: 5. The CDR3 is made up of 18 amino acids. The CDR3 DNA reads as TGTGCCAGCAGCCCCGGGACTAGCGGGAGGGCCGACACCGGGGAGCTGTTTTTT. It is translated as CASSPGTSGRADTGELFF. The entire variable domain, with the rest obtained from reference TRBV14 and TRBJ2-2, is as follows: EAGVTQFPSHSVIEKGQTVTLRCDPISGHDNLYWYRRVMGKEIKFLLHFVKESKQDESGMPNNRFLAERTGGTYSTLKVQPAELEDSGVYFCASSPGTSGRADTGELFFGEGSRLTVL.

This clone has only one observation. The chain has TRBV29-1 and TRBJ2-7; no reliable D call. The CDR3 is made up of 18 amino acids. CDR1 and CDR2 from the germline V gene are SQVTM and ANQGSEA. V dropped 2 bases and J dropped 7 bases, with 30 bases sitting between them. The CDR3 region is CSVELRPVGVRPGVEQYF. In DNA form, the CDR3 reads TGCAGCGTTGAACTACGGCCCGTTGGGGTTCGGCCGGGTGTGGAGCAGTACTTC.

This clone was observed once. The chain couples TRBV29-1 to TRBJ2-1; TRBD2 agrees at 9 bases. The germline gives CDR1 SQVTM, CDR2 ANQGSEA. The V and J ends lost 5 bases and 7 bases, in that order; junction bases with no gene match: 9. This CDR3 has 14 amino acids. The CDR3 DNA sequence: TGCAGCGTTTCTGGCGGGAGGGCCTGGAATGAGCAGTTCTTC. This gives the protein CSVSGGRAWNEQFF.

This clone was seen just once. The chain has TRBV19 and TRBJ2-2, with D possibly matching TRBD1 (5 bases). Germline CDR1 and CDR2: LNHDA and SQIVND (reference sequence). This CDR3 has 16 amino acids. Trimming removed 2 bases at V and 4 bases at J, with 14 bases between. The CDR3 spells CASSIQGLGFTGELFF. Here the CDR3 DNA reads TGTGCCAGTAGTATACAGGGTCTGGGGTTCACCGGGGAGCTGTTTTTT.

A single count supports this clone. This chain connects TRBV10-3 to TRBJ2-5; D unclear. With 8 bases removed from V and 4 bases from J, the gap between germline ends came to 11 bases. Per germline, CDR1 ENHRY and CDR2 SYGVKD. The CDR3 sequence is 12 residues long. CDR3 bases: TGTGCCATCGCGCCCCAGCGAGAGACCCAGTACTTC. Translation: CAIAPQRETQYF.

This rearrangement joins TRBV11-3 to TRBJ2-2, with D possibly being TRBD2 (7 bases). The CDR3 covers 15 residues. Trimming left V 5 bases short and J 2 bases short, with 12 bases between. Germline-derived CDR1 and CDR2 are SGHNT and YENEEA. The CDR3 bases are TGTGCCAGCAGCCCCTGGGGGGGCAACACCGGGGAGCTGTTTTTT. Its translation: CASSPWGGNTGELFF.

The chain is built from TRBV29-1 and TRBJ1-1, with D perhaps TRBD1 (5 bases). Germline loops: CDR1 SQVTM, CDR2 ANQGSEA. The V end was cut by 7 bases, the J end by 4 bases, with 25 bases between. This CDR3 spans 16 amino acids. The CDR3, as DNA: TGCAGCGCCCCGGGGGGGTCAGGGAAGGGTGGCACTGAAGCTTTCTTT. It encodes CSAPGGSGKGGTEAFF.